These T cell receptor beta chains were read from a single sample in a study of blood T cell repertoires in COVID-19. The repertoire was sequenced with immunoSEQ multiplex PCR; TCRdb's copy has only in-frame clones and lacks some. The sample consists of some 310,000 clones, roughly 89% of them appearing once. The sequencing sample was made of PBMCs or T cells enriched from blood (not recorded which). The receptor source for this set is a woman under 40 who had recovered from COVID-19. Both conserved end residues are part of each CDR3. For some rows the clone size is stated as once, few or many, or as a class when expanded; others skip it.

TRBJ1-1,-,TRBV10-3,CAISESSRGLTEAFF
TRBJ1-2,-,TRBV5-4,CAINWDSNYGYTF
TRBJ1-2,-,TRBV27,CASSFIGQGTGYTF
TRBJ1-1,-,TRBV28,CASSSPSYRDVAFF
TRBJ1-3,-,TRBV5-1,CASSYLIDTGNTIYF
TRBJ2-7,few,TRBV4-2,CASSQEDGGFSYEQYF
TRBJ1-2,few,TRBV27,CASSFRSQARGRYGYTF
TRBJ1-3,few,TRBV6-6,CASSLQGGGNTIYF
TRBJ1-5,-,TRBV5-6,CASSFSGTGLNNQPQHF
TRBJ2-5,once,TRBV20-1,CSASRGRAWEETQYF
TRBJ2-7,-,TRBV28,CAAGSYEQYF
TRBJ2-1,once,TRBV13,CASSDRDTQRYNEQFF
TRBJ1-1,-,TRBV15,CATSEGRATEAFF
TRBJ2-7,-,TRBV5-1,CASSHQGAMYSYEQYF
TRBJ1-1,-,TRBV3-1/TRBV3-2,CASSQDYRVTEAFF
TRBJ1-3,-,TRBV13,CASSLLSVSGNTIYF
TRBJ1-5,-,TRBV3-1/TRBV3-2,CASSQKGGQPQHF
TRBJ1-1,-,TRBV2,CASSGASQAQIGFF
TRBJ2-3,-,TRBV7-2,CASSLAMGGRVKPDTQYF
TRBJ1-5,-,TRBV6-5,CASSYSWPSNQPQHF
TRBJ1-1,-,TRBV10-2,CASKDSFTEAFF
TRBJ2-4,-,TRBV7-9,CASSRQGIMGNIQYF
TRBJ2-5,-,TRBV7-2,CASSFGLAPETQYF
TRBJ2-6,-,TRBV5-5,CASSPTVGSGANVLTF
TRBJ2-7,once,TRBV3-1/TRBV3-2,CASSQDPLDIAGIRPTSYEQYF
TRBJ1-2,once,TRBV28,CASGYYYYGYTF